The clone carrying this T cell receptor (beta chain) was detected only a few times. This sample was taken from a study of glioma-infiltrating T cells after dendritic cell vaccination. CDR3 length equals 15 residues. CDR1 and CDR2 from the germline V gene are SGHNT and YYREEE (reference sequence). V was clipped by 4 bases and J by 0 bases, with 11 bases between them. Time point specified: after dendritic cell vaccination, including at tumor progression/relapse. This table comes from immunoSEQ multiplex PCR, and its TCRdb copy is limited to in-frame clones, with some not included. Of just under 100,000 clones in the sample, approximately 80% are singletons; the top ten hold approximately 5.5%.

The TCR was taken from a human donor with glioblastoma. The gene calls are TRBV5-4 and TRBJ1-3, with D tentatively TRBD1 (6 bases). Material: blood, obtained after dendritic cell vaccination. This chain's CDR3 is CASSRDNFSGNTIYF. The CDR3 DNA reads TGTGCCAGCAGCCGGGACAACTTCTCTGGAAACACCATATATTTT.